This T cell receptor (beta chain) emerged from a study of blood T cell repertoires in COVID-19. Study-wide background: Acute and convalescent COVID-19 samples came from the United States, Italy and Spain. Nucleic acid was either cDNA or gDNA, and it came from T cells, B-cell-depleted T cells, or PBMCs.

Authors' methods: Using reference gene primer amplification, nucleated cell counts were estimated. Measured with immunoSEQ multiplex PCR; TCRdb has only the in-frame clones, and not every one. D and trimming come from the DNA, and the V and J calls and clone size come from that table. The sample records around 63,000 clones, roughly 78% being singletons. The sequencing input was peripheral blood. This receptor was obtained from a human donor in a cohort sampled during active COVID-19.

The CDR3 protein is CASSLRTSGGGGEQFF. Written as DNA, the CDR3 is TGTGCCAGCAGCCTTAGGACTAGCGGGGGCGGTGGTGAGCAGTTCTTC. The chain recombines TRBV14 with TRBJ2-1, with 13 bases identical to TRBD2. Germline V gene data show CDR1 as SGHDN and CDR2 as FVKESK. The junction had 9 bases not matched to a gene; V was cut back by 4 bases and J by 9 bases. The CDR3 loop spans 16 amino acids. The full variable domain, completed using reference TRBV14 and TRBJ2-1, is EAGVTQFPSHSVIEKGQTVTLRCDPISGHDNLYWYRRVMGKEIKFLLHFVKESKQDESGMPNNRFLAERTGGTYSTLKVQPAELEDSGVYFCASSLRTSGGGGEQFFGPGTRLTVL.